Included here is one T cell receptor (beta chain) sequence, with context. The antigen remains unidentified. This specimen comes from a study of blood T cells in healthy people across ages. Study conclusions and caveats: The unsorted PBMCs prevented any conclusive comparison of naive versus antigen-experienced cells. Observed TCR beta diversity showed a strong correlation with the percentage of naive T cells as measured by flow cytometry. The donors' CMV status was not determined, possibly confounding changes in expanded clonotypes.

Trimming cost V 6 bases and J 1 base; bases outside gene matches: 6. The CDR3 sequence is 15 residues long. Germline V gene sequence: CDR1 MDHEN, CDR2 SYDVKM. A second PCR of about 7 to 12 cycles used a sample-barcoded 5' primer and a J-beta primer mix. Each cDNA molecule was tagged by a template-switch adaptor that had 12 random nucleotides. TCRdb redid the calling of the 5' RACE reads with MiXCR, one entry per CDR3 protein. Of over 1.5 million distinct CDR3 sequences in the sample, roughly 49% are singletons; the top ten hold over 2%. J is TRBJ1-1 and V is TRBV28, with 9 bases aligning to TRBD1. The material sequenced was blood. The source of this sequence is a woman aged 40 to 50 in good health. CDR3 bases: TGTGCCAGCAGGGGGGACAGGGTGGAGAACACTGAAGCTTTCTTT. This codes for CASRGDRVENTEAFF. Complete variable domain (other parts from reference TRBV28 and TRBJ1-1): DVKVTQSSRYLVKRTGEKVFLECVQDMDHENMFWYRQDPGLGLRLIYFSYDVKMKEKGDIPEGYSVSREKKERFSLILESASTNQTSMYLCASRGDRVENTEAFFGQGTRLTVV.